This TCR beta chain was identified in a study of T cells and Merkel cell carcinoma outcomes. Overall study findings and caveats: In Merkel cell carcinoma, repertoire and T-cell density reportedly predicted outcomes.

As for this clone: The antigen remains undetermined.

The CDR3 loop spans 17 amino acids. V gave up 4 bases and J gave up 4 bases; unmatched junction bases: 8. CDR1 and CDR2 (germline): MNHEY, SMNVEV (reference sequence). Data came from immunoSEQ multiplex PCR; TCRdb stores just in-frame clones and leaves some out. In the table there are just over 15,000 clones, over 80% of which are singletons. The rearrangement links TRBV27 to TRBJ2-1; 12 positions match TRBD2. The receptor's source is a human donor with Merkel cell carcinoma. The sequencing input was tumor tissue from Merkel cell carcinoma. Written as DNA, the CDR3 is TGTGCCAGCAGTTGGTACGCTAGCGGGGGGGGATACAATGAGCAGTTCTTC. Its translation is CASSWYASGGGYNEQFF.